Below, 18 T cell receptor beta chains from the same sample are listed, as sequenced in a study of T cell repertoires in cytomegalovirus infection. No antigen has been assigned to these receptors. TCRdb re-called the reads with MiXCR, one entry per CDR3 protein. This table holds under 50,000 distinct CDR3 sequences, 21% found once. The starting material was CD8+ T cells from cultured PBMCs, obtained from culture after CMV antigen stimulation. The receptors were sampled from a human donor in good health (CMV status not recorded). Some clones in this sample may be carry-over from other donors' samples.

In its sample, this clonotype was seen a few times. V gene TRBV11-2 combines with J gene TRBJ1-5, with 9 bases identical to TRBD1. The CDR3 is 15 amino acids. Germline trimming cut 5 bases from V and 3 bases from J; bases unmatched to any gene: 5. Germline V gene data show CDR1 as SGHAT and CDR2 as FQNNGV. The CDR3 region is CASSPRTGDNQPQHF. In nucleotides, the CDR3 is TGTGCCAGCAGCCCCCGGACAGGGGACAATCAGCCCCAGCATTTT.

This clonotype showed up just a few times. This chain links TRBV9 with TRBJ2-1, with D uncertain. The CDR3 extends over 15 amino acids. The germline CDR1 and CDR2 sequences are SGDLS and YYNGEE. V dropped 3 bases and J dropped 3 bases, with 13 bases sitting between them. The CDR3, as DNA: TGTGCCAGCAGCGAGGACGGAGAGATCTACAATGAGCAGTTCTTC. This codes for CASSEDGEIYNEQFF.

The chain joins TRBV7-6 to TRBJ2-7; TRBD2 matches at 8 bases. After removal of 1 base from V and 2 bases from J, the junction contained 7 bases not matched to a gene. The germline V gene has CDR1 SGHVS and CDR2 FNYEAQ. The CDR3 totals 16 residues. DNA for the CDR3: TGTGCCAGCAGCTTAGGGCTAGCGGGTGACACCTACGAGCAGTACTTC. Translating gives CASSLGLAGDTYEQYF.

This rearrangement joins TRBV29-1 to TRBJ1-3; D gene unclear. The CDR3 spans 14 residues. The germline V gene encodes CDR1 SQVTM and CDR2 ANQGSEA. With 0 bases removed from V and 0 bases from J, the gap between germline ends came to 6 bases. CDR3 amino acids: CSVEEYSSGNTIYF. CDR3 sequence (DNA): TGCAGCGTTGAAGAGTACAGCTCTGGAAACACCATATATTTT.

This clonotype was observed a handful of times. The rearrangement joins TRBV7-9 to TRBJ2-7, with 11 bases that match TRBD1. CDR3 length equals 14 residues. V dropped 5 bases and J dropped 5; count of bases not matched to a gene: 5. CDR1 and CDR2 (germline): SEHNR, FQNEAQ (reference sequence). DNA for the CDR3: TGTGCCAGCAGCGCCGGACAGGGGGCTCACGAGCAGTACTTC. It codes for CASSAGQGAHEQYF.

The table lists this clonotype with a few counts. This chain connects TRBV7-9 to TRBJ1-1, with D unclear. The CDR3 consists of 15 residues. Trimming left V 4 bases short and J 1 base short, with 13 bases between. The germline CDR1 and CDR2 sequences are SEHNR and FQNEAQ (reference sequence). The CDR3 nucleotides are TGTGCCAGCAGCTCGACAATCGGAGAGAACACTGAAGCTTTCTTT. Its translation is CASSSTIGENTEAFF.

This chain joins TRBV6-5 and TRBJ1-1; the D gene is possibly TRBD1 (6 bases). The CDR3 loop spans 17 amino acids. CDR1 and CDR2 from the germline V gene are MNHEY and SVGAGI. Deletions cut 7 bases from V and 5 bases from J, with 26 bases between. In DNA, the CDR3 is TGTGCCAGCACCGAATCCCTTCTACAGGGTACGAGGACTGAAGCTTTCTTT. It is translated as CASTESLLQGTRTEAFF.

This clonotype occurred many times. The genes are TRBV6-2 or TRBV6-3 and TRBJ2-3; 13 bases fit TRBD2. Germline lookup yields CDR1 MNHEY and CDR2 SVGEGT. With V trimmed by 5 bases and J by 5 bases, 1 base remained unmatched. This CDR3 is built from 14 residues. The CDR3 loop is CASSGLAGEDTQYF. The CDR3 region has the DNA TGTGCCAGCAGTGGACTAGCGGGAGAAGATACGCAGTATTTT.

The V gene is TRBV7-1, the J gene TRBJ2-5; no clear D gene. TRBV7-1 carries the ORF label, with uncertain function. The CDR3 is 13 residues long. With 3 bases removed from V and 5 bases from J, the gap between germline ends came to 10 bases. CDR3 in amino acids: CASSSGFAETQYF. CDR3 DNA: TGTGCCAGCAGCTCCGGTTTCGCGGAGACCCAGTACTTC.

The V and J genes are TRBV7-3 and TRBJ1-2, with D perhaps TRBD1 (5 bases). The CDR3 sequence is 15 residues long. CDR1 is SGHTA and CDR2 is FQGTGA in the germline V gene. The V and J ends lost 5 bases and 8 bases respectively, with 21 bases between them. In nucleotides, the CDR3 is TGTGCCAGCAGCCCTTCCCCCTCGGGGGGGGGAGGCTACACCTTC. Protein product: CASSPSPSGGGGYTF.

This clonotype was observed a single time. CDR3 sequence reads: CASSLGGGEQFF. CDR3 in DNA: TGTGCCAGCAGCTTAGGGGGGGGGGAGCAGTTCTTC. The rearrangement links TRBV7-3 to TRBJ2-1; 7 bases are a match to TRBD2. Germline V lookup: CDR1 SGHTA, CDR2 FQGTGA. This CDR3 comprises 12 residues. The V segment lost 2 bases and the J segment 10 bases; nucleotides outside the gene matches: 2.

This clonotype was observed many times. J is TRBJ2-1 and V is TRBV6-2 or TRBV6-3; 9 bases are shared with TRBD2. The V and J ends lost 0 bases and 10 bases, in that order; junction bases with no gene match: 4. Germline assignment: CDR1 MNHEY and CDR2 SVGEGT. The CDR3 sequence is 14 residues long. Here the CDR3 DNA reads TGTGCCAGCAGTTACTCGGCGGGGGGGGCCGAGCAGTTCTTC. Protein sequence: CASSYSAGGAEQFF.

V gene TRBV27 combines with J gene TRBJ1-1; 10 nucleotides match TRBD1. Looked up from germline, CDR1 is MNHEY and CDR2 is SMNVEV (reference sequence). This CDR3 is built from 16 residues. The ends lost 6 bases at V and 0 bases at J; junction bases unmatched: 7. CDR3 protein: CASRRDRGVLNTEAFF. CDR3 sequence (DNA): TGTGCCAGCAGAAGGGACAGGGGAGTACTGAACACTGAAGCTTTCTTT.

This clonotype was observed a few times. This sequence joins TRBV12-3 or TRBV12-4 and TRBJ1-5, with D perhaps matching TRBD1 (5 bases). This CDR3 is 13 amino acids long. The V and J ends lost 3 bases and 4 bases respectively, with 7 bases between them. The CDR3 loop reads CASSFGGNQPQHF. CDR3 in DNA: TGTGCCAGCAGTTTTGGGGGAAATCAGCCCCAGCATTTT.

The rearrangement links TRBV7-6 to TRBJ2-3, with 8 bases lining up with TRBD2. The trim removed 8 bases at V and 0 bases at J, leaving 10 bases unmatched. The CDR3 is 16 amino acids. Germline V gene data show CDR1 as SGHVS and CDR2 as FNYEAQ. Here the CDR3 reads CASGTGPGGSTDTQYF. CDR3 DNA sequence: TGTGCCAGCGGAACAGGGCCGGGAGGGAGCACAGATACGCAGTATTTT. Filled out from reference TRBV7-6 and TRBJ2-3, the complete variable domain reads GAGVSQSPRYKVTKRGQDVALRCDPISGHVSLYWYRQALGQGPEFLTYFNYEAQQDKSGLPNDRFSAERPEGSISTLTIQRTEQRDSAMYRCASGTGPGGSTDTQYFGPGTRLTVL.

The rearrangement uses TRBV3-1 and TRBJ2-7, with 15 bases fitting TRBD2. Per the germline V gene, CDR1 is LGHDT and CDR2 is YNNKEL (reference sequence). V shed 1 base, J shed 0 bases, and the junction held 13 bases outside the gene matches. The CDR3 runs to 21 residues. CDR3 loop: CASSQGYWGGLAGGSSYEQYF. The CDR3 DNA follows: TGTGCCAGCAGCCAAGGCTATTGGGGAGGACTAGCGGGAGGGAGCTCCTACGAGCAGTACTTC.

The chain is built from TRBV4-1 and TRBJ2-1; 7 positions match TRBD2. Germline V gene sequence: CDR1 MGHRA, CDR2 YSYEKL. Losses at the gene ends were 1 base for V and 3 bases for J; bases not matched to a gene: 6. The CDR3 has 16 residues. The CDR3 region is CASSQVLTSDYNEQFF. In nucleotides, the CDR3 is TGCGCCAGCAGCCAAGTTCTCACTAGCGACTACAATGAGCAGTTCTTC.

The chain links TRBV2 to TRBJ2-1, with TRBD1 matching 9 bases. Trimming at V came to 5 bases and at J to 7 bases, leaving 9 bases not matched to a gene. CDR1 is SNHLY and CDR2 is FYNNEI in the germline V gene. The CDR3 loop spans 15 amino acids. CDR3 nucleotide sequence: TGTGCCAGCAGTTTGACAGGGGGGACACAAAATGAGCAGTTCTTC. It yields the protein CASSLTGGTQNEQFF.